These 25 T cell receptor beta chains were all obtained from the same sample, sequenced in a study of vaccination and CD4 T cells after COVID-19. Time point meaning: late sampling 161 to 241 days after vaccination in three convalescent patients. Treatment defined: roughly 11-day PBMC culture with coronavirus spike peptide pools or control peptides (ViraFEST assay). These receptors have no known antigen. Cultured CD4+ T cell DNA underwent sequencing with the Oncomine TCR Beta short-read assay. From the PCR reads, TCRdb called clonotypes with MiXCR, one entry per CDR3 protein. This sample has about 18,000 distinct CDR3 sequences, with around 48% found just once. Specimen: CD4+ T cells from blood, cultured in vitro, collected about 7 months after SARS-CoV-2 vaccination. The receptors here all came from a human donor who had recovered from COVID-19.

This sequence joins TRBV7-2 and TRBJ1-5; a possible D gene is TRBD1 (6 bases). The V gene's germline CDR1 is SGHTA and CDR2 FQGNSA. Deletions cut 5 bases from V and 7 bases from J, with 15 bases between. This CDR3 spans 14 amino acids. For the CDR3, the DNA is TGTGCCAGCAGCCAAGGAGGGGGAGGACAGCCCCAGCATTTT. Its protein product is CASSQGGGGQPQHF.

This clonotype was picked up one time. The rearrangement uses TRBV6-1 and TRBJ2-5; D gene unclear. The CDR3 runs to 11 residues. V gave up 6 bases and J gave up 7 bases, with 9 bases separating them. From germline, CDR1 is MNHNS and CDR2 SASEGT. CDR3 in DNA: TGTGCCAGCAGGCCTAGGTGGACCCAGTACTTC. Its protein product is CASRPRWTQYF.

The CDR3 region has the DNA TGCAGTGCTAGGCTACTAGCGGGAGTTGGTAATGAGCAGTTCTTC. It codes for CSARLLAGVGNEQFF. This sequence joins TRBV20-1 and TRBJ2-1, with 11 bases matching TRBD2. From germline, CDR1 is DFQATT and CDR2 SNEGSKA (reference sequence). The CDR3 runs 15 residues. With V trimmed by 3 bases and J by 7 bases, 8 bases remained unmatched.

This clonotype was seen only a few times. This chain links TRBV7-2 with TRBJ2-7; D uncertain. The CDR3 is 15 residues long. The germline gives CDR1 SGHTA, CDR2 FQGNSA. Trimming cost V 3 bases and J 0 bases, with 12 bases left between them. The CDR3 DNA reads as TGTGCCAGCAGCTTTGGGATAACGACCTCCTACGAGCAGTACTTC. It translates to CASSFGITTSYEQYF.

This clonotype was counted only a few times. The CDR3 here is CASSSGGEQYF. In nucleotides, the CDR3 is TGTGCCAGCAGCTCGGGCGGCGAGCAGTACTTC. This chain connects TRBV7-3 to TRBJ2-7; D gene ambiguous. Germline lookup yields CDR1 SGHTA and CDR2 FQGTGA. Trimming shortened V by 4 bases and J by 6 bases, and 7 bases separated the two germline ends. CDR3 length equals 11 residues.

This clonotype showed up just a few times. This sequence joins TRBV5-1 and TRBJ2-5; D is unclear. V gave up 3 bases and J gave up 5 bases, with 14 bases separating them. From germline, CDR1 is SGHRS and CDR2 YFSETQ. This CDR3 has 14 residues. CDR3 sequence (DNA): TGCGCCAGCAGCTCATGGCAGCTTGGGGAGACCCAGTACTTC. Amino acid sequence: CASSSWQLGETQYF.

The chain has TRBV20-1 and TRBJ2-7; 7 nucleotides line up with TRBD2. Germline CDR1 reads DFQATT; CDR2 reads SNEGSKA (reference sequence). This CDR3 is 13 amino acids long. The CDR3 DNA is TGCAGATCCGATCGGGGGGACCTCTACGAGCAGTACTTC. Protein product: CRSDRGDLYEQYF.

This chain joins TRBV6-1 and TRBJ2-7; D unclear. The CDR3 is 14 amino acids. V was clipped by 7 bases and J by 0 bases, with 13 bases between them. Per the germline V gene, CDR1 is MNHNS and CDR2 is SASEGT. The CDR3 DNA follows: TGTGCCAGCAATGCGGACGGTTACTCCTACGAGCAGTACTTC. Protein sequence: CASNADGYSYEQYF.

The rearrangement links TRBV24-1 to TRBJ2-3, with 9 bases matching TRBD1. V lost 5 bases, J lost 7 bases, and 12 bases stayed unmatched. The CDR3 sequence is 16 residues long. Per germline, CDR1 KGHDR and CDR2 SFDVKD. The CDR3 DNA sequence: TGTGCCACCAGTGGCCCAGCCGGGACAGGGTCCTATACGCAGTATTTT. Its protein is CATSGPAGTGSYTQYF.

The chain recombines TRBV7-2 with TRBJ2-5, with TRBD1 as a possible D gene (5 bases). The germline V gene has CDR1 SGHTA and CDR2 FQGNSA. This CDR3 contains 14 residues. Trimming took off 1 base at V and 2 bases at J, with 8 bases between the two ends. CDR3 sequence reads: CASSLVGAQETQYF. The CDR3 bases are TGTGCCAGCAGCTTAGTTGGGGCACAAGAGACCCAGTACTTC.

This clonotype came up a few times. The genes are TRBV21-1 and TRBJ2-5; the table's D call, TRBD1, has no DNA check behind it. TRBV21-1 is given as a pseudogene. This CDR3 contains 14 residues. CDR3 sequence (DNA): TGTGCCAGCAGCAAAGGGGGGCTCTGGGAGACCCAGTACTTC. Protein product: CASSKGGLWETQYF.

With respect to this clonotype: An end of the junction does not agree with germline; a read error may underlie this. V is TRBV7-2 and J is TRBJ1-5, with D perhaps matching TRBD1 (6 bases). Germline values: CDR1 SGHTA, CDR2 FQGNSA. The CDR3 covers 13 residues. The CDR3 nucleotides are TGTGCCAGCAGCCCTGACAGGAATCAGTCCCAGCATTTT. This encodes CASSPDRNQSQHF.

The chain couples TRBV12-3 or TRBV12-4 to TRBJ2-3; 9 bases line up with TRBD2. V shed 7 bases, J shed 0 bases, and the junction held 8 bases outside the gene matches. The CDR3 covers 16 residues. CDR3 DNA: TGTGCCAGCACCCTGCGTCTAGCGGGGAGCACAGATACGCAGTATTTT. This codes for CASTLRLAGSTDTQYF.

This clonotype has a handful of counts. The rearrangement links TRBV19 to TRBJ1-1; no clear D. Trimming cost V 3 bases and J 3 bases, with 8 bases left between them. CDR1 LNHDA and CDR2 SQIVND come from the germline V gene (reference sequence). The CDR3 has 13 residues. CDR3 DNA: TGTGCCAGTAGTATCGCGGGAGACACTGAAGCTTTCTTT. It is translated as CASSIAGDTEAFF.

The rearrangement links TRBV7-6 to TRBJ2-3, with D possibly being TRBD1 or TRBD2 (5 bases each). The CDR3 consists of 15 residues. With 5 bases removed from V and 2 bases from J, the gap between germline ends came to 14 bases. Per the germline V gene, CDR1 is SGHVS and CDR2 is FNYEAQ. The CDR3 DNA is TGTGCCAGCAGCGGGGGTCTCGGCTACACAGATACGCAGTATTTT. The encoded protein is CASSGGLGYTDTQYF.

The CDR3: CASRGGVVVNTIYF. The CDR3 DNA reads as TGTGCCAGCAGAGGAGGGGTAGTAGTAAACACCATATATTTT. This chain uses TRBV28 with TRBJ1-3, with D tentatively TRBD1 (5 bases). Looked up from germline, CDR1 is MDHEN and CDR2 is SYDVKM. This CDR3 has 14 amino acids. Trimming pared 6 bases from V and 6 bases from J, leaving 15 bases between.

The CDR3 region is CASSLDYQETQYF. As DNA, the CDR3 is TGTGCCAGCAGCTTGGACTACCAAGAGACCCAGTACTTC. This sequence joins TRBV11-1 and TRBJ2-5; a weak D match, TRBD2 (5 bases). This CDR3 has 13 residues. The V end lost 3 bases, the J end lost 0 bases, and 5 bases lay between the germline ends. The germline CDR1 and CDR2 sequences are SGHAT and FQDESV (reference sequence).

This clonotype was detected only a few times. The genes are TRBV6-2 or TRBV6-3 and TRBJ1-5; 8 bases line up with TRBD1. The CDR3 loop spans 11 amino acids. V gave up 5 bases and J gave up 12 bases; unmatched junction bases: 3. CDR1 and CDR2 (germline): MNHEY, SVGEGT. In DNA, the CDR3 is TGTGCCAGCAGTCAAGGACAGGGCCAGCATTTT. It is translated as CASSQGQGQHF.

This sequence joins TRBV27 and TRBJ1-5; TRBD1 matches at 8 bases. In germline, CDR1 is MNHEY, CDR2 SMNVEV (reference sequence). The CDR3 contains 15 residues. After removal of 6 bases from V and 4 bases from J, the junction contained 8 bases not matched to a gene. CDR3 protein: CASSDRQGWNQPQHF. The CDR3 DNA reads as TGTGCCAGCAGCGACCGACAGGGGTGGAATCAGCCCCAGCATTTT.

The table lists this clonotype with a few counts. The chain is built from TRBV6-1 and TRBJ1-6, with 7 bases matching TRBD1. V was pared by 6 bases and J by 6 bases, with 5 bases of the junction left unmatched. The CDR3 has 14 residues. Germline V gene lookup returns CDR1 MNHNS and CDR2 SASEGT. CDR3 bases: TGTGCCAGCAGCGTAACAGGGGCTAATTCACCCCTCCACTTT. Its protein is CASSVTGANSPLHF.

The CDR3 DNA is TGTGCCAGCAGGGCTAGCGGGACCGATGCCTACGAGCAGTACTTC. This codes for CASRASGTDAYEQYF. J is TRBJ2-7 and V is TRBV11-3, with 9 bases matching TRBD2. The V gene end was trimmed by 6 bases and the J gene end by 2 bases; junction bases not matched to a gene: 8. Germline values: CDR1 SGHNT, CDR2 YENEEA. CDR3 length: 15 residues.

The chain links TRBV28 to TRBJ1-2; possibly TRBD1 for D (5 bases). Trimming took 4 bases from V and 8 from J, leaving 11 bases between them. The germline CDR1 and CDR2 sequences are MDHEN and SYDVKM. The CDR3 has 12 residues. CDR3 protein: CASSSRDGGYTF. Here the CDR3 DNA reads TGTGCCAGCAGTTCCAGGGACGGGGGCTACACCTTC.

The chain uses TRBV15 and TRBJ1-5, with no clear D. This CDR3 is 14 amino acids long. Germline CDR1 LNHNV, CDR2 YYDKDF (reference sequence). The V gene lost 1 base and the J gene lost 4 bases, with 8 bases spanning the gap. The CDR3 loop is CATSRGKGNQPQHF. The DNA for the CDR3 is TGTGCCACCAGCAGAGGGAAGGGAAATCAGCCCCAGCATTTT.

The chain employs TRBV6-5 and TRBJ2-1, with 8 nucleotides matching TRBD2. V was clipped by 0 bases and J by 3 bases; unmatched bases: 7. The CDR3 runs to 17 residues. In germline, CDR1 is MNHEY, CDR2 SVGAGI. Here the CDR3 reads CASSYSPLAGIYNEQFF. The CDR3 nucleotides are TGTGCCAGCAGTTACTCCCCCCTAGCGGGTATCTACAATGAGCAGTTCTTC.

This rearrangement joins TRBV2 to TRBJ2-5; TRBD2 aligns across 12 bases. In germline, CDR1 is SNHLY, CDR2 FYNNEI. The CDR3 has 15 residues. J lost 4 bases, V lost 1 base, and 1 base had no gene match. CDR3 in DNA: TGTGCCAGCAGTGAAGTACTAGCGGGAGGAGAGACCCAGTACTTC. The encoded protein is CASSEVLAGGETQYF.